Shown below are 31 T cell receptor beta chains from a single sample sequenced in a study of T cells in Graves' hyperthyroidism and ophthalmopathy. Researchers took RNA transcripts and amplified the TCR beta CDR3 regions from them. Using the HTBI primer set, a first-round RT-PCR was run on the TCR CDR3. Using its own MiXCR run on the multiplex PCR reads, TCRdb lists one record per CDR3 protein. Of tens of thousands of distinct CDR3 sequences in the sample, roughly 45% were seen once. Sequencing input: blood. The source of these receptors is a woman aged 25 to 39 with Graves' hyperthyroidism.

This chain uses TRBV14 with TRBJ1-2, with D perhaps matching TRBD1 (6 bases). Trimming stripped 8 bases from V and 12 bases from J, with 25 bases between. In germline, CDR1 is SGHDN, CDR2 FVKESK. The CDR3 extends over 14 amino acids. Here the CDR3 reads CASGVGGLASGNTF. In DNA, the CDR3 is TGTGCCAGCGGGGTGGGGGGCCTTGCCTCTGGAAACACCTTC.

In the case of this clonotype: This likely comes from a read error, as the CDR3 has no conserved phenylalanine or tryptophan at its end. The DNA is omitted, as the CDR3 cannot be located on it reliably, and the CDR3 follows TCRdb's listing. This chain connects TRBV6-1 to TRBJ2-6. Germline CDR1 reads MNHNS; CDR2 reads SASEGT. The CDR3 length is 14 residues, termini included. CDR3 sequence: CASRPGSGANVLVL.

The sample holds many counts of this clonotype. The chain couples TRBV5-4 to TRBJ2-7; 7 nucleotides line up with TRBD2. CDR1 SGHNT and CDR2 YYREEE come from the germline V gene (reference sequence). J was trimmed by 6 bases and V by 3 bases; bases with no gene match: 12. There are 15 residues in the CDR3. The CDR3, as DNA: TGTGCCAGCAGCTCGGGAGGTGGAGAAGGGCTCGAGCAGTACTTC. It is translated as CASSSGGGEGLEQYF. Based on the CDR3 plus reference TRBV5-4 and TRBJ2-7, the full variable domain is ETGVTQSPTHLIKTRGQQVTLRCSSQSGHNTVSWYQQALGQGPQFIFQYYREEENGRGNFPPRFSGLQFPNYSSELNVNALELDDSALYLCASSSGGGEGLEQYFGPGTRLTVT.

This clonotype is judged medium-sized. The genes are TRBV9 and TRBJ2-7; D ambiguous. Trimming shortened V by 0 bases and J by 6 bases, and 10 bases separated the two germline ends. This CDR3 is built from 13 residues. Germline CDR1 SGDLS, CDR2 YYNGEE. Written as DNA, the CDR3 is TGTGCCAGCAGCGTAGCCCCATTAGGCGAGCAGTACTTC. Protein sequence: CASSVAPLGEQYF.

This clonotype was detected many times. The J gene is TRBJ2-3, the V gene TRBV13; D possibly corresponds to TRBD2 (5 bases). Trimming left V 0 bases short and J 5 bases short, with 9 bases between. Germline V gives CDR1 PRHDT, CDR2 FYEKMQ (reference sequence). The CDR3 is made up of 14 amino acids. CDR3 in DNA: TGTGCCAGCAGCTTAGGCCTCGGAGGAGATACGCAGTATTTT. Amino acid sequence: CASSLGLGGDTQYF.

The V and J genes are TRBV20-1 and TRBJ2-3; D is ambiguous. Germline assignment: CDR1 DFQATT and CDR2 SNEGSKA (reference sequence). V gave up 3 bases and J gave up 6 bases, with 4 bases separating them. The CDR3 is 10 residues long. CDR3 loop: CSARDDTQYF. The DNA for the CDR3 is TGCAGTGCTAGGGATGATACGCAGTATTTT.

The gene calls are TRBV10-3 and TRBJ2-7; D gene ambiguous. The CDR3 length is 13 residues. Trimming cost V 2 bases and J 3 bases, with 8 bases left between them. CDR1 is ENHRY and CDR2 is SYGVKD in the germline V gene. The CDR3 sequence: CAISEDPIYEQYF. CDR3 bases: TGTGCCATCAGTGAGGACCCCATCTACGAGCAGTACTTC.

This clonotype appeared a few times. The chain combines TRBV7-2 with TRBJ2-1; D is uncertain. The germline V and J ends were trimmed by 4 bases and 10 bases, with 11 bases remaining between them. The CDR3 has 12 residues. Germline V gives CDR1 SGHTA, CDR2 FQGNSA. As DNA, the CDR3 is TGTGCCAGCAGCTCACACGGCGTCGAGCAGTTCTTC. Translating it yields CASSSHGVEQFF.

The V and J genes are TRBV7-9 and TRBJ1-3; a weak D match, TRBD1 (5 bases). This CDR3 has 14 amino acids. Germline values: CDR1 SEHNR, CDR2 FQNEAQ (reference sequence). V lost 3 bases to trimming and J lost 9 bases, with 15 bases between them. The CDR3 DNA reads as TGTGCCAGCAGCTTTATAGCACGTCAGGGCACCATATATTTT. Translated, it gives CASSFIARQGTIYF.

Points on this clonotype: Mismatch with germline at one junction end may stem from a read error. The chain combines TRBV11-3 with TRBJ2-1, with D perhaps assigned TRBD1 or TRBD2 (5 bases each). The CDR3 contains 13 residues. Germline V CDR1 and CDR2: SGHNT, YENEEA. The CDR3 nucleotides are TGTGCCAGCAGCCCGGGGCGCCAAAGTGAGCAGCTCTTC. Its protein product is CASSPGRQSEQLF.

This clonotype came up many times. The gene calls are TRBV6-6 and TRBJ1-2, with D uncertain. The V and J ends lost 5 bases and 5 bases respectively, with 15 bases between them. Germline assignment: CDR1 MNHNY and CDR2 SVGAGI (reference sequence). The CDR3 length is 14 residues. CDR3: CASSPPWTEYGYTF. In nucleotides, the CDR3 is TGTGCCAGCAGTCCCCCCTGGACGGAGTATGGCTACACCTTC.

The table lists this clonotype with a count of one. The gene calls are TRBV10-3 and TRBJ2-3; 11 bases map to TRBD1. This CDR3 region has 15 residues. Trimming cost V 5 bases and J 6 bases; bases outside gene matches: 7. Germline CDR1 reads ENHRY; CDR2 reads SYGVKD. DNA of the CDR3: TGTGCCATCAGTATCGGACAGGGGGCCACTGATACGCAGTATTTT. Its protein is CAISIGQGATDTQYF.

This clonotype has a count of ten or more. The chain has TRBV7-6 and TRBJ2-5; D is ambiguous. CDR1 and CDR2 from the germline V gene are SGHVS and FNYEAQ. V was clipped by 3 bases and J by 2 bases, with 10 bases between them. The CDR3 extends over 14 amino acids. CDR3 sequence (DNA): TGTGCCAGCAGCTTTTCCGGACGGCAAGAGACCCAGTACTTC. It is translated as CASSFSGRQETQYF.

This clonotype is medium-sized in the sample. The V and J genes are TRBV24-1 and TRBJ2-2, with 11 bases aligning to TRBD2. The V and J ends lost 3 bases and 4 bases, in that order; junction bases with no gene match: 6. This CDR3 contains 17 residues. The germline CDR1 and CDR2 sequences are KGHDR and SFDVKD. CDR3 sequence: CATSDPASGRFTGELFF. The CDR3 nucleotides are TGTGCCACCAGTGATCCAGCTAGCGGGAGGTTCACCGGGGAGCTGTTTTTT.

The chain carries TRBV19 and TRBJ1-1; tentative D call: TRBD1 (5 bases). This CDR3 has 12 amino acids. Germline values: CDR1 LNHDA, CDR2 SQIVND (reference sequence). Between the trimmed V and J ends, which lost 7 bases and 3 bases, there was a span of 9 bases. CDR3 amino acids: CASTGGDTEAFF. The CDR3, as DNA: TGTGCCAGTACGGGGGGAGACACTGAAGCTTTCTTT.

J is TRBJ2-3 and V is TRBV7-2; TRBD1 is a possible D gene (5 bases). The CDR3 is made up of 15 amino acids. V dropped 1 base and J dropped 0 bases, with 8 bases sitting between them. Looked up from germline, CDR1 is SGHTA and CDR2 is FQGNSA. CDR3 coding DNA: TGTGCCAGCAGCTTAGGCCAGGGAAGCACAGATACGCAGTATTTT. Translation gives CASSLGQGSTDTQYF.

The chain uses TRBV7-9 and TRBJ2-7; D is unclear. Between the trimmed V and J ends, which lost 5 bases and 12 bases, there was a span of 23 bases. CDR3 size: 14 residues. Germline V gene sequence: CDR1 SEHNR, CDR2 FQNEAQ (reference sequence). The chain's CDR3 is CASSRRSVLGGRYF. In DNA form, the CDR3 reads TGTGCCAGCAGCCGGAGATCCGTCTTGGGTGGGCGGTACTTC.

The CDR3 DNA reads TGTGCCAGCAGCTTTTTGAATGAGCAGTTCTTC. This gives the protein CASSFLNEQFF. This sequence joins TRBV14 and TRBJ2-1; D is unclear. The CDR3 spans 11 residues. Germline V CDR1 and CDR2: SGHDN, FVKESK. V lost 5 bases to trimming and J lost 7 bases, with 6 bases between them.

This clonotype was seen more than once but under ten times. In DNA form, the CDR3 reads TGTGCCAGCTCACCACTAGGGACAGTGAACACCGGGGAGCTGTTTTTT. This gives the protein CASSPLGTVNTGELFF. This chain joins TRBV18 and TRBJ2-2, with 7 bases that match TRBD1. Germline CDR1 and CDR2: KGHSH and LQKENI. Losses at the gene ends were 1 base for V and 1 base for J; bases not matched to a gene: 3. This CDR3 has 16 residues.

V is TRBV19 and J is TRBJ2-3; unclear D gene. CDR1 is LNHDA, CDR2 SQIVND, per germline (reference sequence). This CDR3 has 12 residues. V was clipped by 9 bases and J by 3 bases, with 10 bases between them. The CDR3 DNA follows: TGTGCCAGCACTCAAAGGACAGATACGCAGTATTTT. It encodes CASTQRTDTQYF.

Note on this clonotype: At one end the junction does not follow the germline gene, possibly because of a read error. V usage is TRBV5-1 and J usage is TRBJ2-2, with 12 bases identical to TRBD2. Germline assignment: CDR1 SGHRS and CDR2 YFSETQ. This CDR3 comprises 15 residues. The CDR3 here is CASSLLAGGTRELSF. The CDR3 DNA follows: TGCGCCAGCAGCCTGCTAGCGGGAGGGACCAGGGAGCTGTCTTTT. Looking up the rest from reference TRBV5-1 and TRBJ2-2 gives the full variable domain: KAGVTQTPRYLIKTRGQQVTLSCSPISGHRSVSWYQQTPGQGLQFLFEYFSETQRNKGNFPGRFSGRQFSNSRSEMNVSTLELGDSALYLCASSLLAGGTRELSFGEGSRLTVL.

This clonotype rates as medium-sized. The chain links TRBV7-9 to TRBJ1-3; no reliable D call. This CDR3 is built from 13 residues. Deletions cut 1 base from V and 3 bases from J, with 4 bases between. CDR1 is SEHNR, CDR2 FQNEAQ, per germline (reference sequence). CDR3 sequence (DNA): TGTGCCAGCAGCTTAGGCGGTGGAAACACCATATATTTT. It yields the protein CASSLGGGNTIYF. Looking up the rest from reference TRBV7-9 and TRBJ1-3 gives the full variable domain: DTGVSQNPRHKITKRGQNVTFRCDPISEHNRLYWYRQTLGQGPEFLTYFQNEAQLEKSRLLSDRFSAERPKGSFSTLEIQRTEQGDSAMYLCASSLGGGNTIYFGEGSWLTVV.

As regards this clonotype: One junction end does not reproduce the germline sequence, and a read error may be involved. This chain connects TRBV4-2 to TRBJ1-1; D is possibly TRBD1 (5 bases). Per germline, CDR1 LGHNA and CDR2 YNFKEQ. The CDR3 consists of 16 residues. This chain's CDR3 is CASNQPHGGVGTEAFF. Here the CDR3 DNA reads TGTGCCAGCAACCAACCTCACGGAGGGGTGGGCACTGAAGCTTTCTTT.

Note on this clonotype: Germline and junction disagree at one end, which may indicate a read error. CDR3 DNA: TGTGCCACCAGCAGAGGGGGCAGTAATAATAAAAAACTGTTTTTT. It is translated as CATSRGGSNNKKLFF. The rearrangement links TRBV15 to TRBJ1-4; tentatively, D is TRBD1 (5 bases). The CDR3 has 15 residues. Germline V lookup: CDR1 LNHNV, CDR2 YYDKDF (reference sequence). Full variable domain (remainder filled in from reference TRBV15 and TRBJ1-4): DAMVIQNPRYQVTQFGKPVTLSCSQTLNHNVMYWYQQKSSQAPKLLFHYYDKDFNNEADTPDNFQSRRPNTSFCFLDIRSPGLGDTAMYLCATSRGGSNNKKLFFGSGTQLSVL.

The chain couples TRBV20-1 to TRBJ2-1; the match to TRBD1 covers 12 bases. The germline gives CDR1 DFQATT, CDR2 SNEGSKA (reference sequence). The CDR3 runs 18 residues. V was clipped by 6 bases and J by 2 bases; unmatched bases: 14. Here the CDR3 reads CSANLRDRGLSAYNEQFF. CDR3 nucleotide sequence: TGCAGTGCAAACCTCCGGGACAGGGGGCTGTCGGCCTACAATGAGCAGTTCTTC.

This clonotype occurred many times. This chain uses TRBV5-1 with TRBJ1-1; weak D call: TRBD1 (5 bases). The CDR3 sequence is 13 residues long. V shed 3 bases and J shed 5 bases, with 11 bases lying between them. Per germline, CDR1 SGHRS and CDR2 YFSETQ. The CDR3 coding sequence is TGCGCCAGCAGCTCTGAGGGGTGGACTGAAGCTTTCTTT. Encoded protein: CASSSEGWTEAFF.

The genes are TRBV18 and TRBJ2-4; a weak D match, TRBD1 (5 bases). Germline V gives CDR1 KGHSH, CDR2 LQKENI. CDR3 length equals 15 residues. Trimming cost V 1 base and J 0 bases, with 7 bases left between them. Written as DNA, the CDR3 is TGTGCCAGCTCACCACAGGGGTCAGCCAAAAACATTCAGTACTTC. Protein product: CASSPQGSAKNIQYF.

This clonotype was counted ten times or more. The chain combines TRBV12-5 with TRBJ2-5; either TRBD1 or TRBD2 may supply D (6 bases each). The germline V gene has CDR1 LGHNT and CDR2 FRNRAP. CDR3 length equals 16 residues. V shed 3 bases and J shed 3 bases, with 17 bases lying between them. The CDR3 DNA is TGTGCTAGTGGTTTCGGGGGCGTAAGAAACAAAGAGACCCAGTACTTC. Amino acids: CASGFGGVRNKETQYF. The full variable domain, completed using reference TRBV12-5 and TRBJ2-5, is DARVTQTPRHKVTEMGQEVTMRCQPILGHNTVFWYRQTMMQGLELLAYFRNRAPLDDSGMPKDRFSAEMPDATLATLKIQPSEPRDSAVYFCASGFGGVRNKETQYFGPGTRLLVL.

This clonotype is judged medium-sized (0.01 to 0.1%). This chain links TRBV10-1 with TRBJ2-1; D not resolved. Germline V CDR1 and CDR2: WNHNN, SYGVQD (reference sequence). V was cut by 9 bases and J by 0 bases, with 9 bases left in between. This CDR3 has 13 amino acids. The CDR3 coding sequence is TGCGCCAGTATGCCAAGCTCCTACAATGAGCAGTTCTTC. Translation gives CASMPSSYNEQFF.

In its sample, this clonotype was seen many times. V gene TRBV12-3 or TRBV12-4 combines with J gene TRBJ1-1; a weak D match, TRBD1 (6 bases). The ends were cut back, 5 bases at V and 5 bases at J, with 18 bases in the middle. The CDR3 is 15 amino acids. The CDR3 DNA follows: TGTGCCAGCAGTGACCCCTTGGGGGGCGGGACTGAAGCTTTCTTT. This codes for CASSDPLGGGTEAFF.

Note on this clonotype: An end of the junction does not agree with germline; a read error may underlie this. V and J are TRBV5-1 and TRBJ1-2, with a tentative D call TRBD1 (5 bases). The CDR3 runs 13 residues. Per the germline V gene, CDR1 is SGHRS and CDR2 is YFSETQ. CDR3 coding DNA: TGTGCCAGCAGCCATGGGGGAGGCTATGGCTACACCTTC. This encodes CASSHGGGYGYTF.